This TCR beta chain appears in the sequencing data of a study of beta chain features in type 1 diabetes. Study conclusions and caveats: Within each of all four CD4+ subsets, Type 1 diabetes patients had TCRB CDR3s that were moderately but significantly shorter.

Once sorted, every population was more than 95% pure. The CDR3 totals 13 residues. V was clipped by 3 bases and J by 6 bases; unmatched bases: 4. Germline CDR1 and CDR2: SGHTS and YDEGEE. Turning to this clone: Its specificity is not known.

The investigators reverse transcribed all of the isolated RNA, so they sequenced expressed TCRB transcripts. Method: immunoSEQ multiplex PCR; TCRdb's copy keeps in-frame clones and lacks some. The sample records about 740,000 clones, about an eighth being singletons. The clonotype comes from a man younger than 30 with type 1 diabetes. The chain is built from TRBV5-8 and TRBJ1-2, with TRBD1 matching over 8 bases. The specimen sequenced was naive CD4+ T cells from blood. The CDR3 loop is CASSSDRENGYTF. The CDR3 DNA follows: TGTGCCAGCAGCTCGGACAGGGAGAATGGCTACACCTTC.